This is a list of T cell receptor beta chains from one sample in a study of T cell repertoires in cytomegalovirus infection. Their antigens remain unidentified. TCRdb recomputed calls from the reads with MiXCR, one row per CDR3 protein. Of 450,000 to 550,000 distinct CDR3 sequences in the sample, about two fifths were seen once. The sequencing here drew on cultured PBMCs, taken from culture after CMV antigen stimulation. Receptors were obtained from a human donor in good health (CMV status not recorded). Some clones in this sample may be carry-over from other donors' samples. CDR3s include the opening cysteine and the closing phenylalanine or tryptophan. A D gene is named only where the DNA matches it firmly. A row's size may be missing; if present it is once, few, many or a size class.

-,TRBJ2-1,-,TRBV5-6,TGTGCCAGCAGCGAGAGCTCCTACAATGAGCAGTTCTTC,CASSESSYNEQFF
-,TRBJ1-6,-,TRBV6-2/TRBV6-3,TGTGCCAGCAGTTACAATTCTGGGGGCCTCCACTTT,CASSYNSGGLHF
-,TRBJ1-2,many,TRBV7-2,TGTGCCAGCAGCCTCAGTGGTAGTCGCGACAATGGCTACACCTTC,CASSLSGSRDNGYTF
TRBD2,TRBJ2-5,-,TRBV7-9,TGTGCCAGCAGCATTCCGGGACTACTTCAAGAGACCCAGTACTTC,CASSIPGLLQETQYF
-,TRBJ1-2,-,TRBV27,TGTGCCAGCAGTTTAAGGGGGGTAGGGGGCTACACCTTC,CASSLRGVGGYTF
-,TRBJ1-2,-,TRBV5-6,TGTGCCAGCATCCGGCTTGGGGGCTATGGCTACACCTTC,CASIRLGGYGYTF
TRBD2,TRBJ2-1,few,TRBV6-1,TGTGCCAGCACCATGTGGGCGGGAGGGCCCTACAATGAGCAGTTCTTC,CASTMWAGGPYNEQFF
-,TRBJ1-6,-,TRBV2,TGTGCCAGCAGTGAAGCGCTTCAGACCTTGCGGTCACCCCTCCACTTT,CASSEALQTLRSPLHF
TRBD1,TRBJ2-5,few,TRBV24-1,TGTGCCACCAGTGATCCCAGACAGGGGGGCGAGACCCAGTACTTC,CATSDPRQGGETQYF
-,TRBJ2-1,-,TRBV7-9,TGTGCCAGCAGCTTAGCGACTGAATACAATGAGCAGTTCTTC,CASSLATEYNEQFF
-,TRBJ2-1,-,TRBV7-9,TGTGCCAGCAGCTCGCCATCGGGTAGGGACTCTCCTCCCTCCAATGAGCAGTTCTTC,CASSSPSGRDSPPSNEQFF
-,TRBJ2-1,once,TRBV4-3,TGCGCCAGCAGCCAAGATAGCACGGGGCTAAAGTTGGGTGGGCAGTTCTTC,CASSQDSTGLKLGGQFF
TRBD2,TRBJ2-1,-,TRBV4-1,TGCGCCAGCAGCCAAGCTACTAGCGGGAGTAGAAATGAGCAGTTCTTC,CASSQATSGSRNEQFF
-,TRBJ2-1,-,TRBV6-6,TGTGCCAGCAGGGAGGGTAGCGCCCAGGTACTTAATGAGCAGTTCTTC,CASREGSAQVLNEQFF
TRBD2,TRBJ2-5,many,TRBV7-2,TGTGCCAGCAGCTACGGACTAGCGGGAGGGGAGACCCAGTACTTC,CASSYGLAGGETQYF
-,TRBJ2-3,few,TRBV12-3/TRBV12-4,TGTGCCAGCAGACCCTCAGGGGTCCTCACAGATACGCAGTATTTT,CASRPSGVLTDTQYF
-,TRBJ2-7,-,TRBV6-1,TGTGCCAGCAGCCTAAGTCGAGGGGGGACGGATAAAAGTGGCGAGCAGTACTTC,CASSLSRGGTDKSGEQYF